Listed below are T cell receptor beta chains from one sample, sequenced in a study of control samples from healthy donors and cancer patients. Here immunoSEQ multiplex PCR was the method, and the copy in TCRdb shows in-frame clones only, minus some. The profile shows 78,000 or so clones, roughly 80% of them singletons. The source material was blood. These receptors originate from a man aged 50 or older in good health. Both conserved end residues are part of each CDR3. Fields, in order: clone size, V gene, D gene, J gene, CDR3 protein, CDR3 DNA. A D gene is named only where the DNA matches it firmly. Expanded clones get a size class; other rows say once, few or many, or leave the size out.

-,TRBV25-1,TRBD1,TRBJ2-2,CASHKGGKAGELFF,TGTGCCAGCCATAAAGGGGGCAAGGCCGGGGAGCTGTTTTTT
-,TRBV18,-,TRBJ1-3,CASSPRAALLSGNTIYF,TGTGCCAGCTCACCACGGGCAGCGCTGCTCTCTGGAAACACCATATATTTT
-,TRBV5-4,-,TRBJ2-3,CASRPSASTTDTQYF,TGTGCCAGCAGGCCCTCGGCCTCCACCACAGATACGCAGTATTTT
few,TRBV6-5,-,TRBJ2-7,CASRSNYEQYF,TGTGCCAGCCGAAGCAACTACGAGCAGTACTTC
-,TRBV4-3,-,TRBJ2-5,CASSKVMGGTQYF,TGCGCCAGCAGCAAAGTAATGGGGGGGACCCAGTACTTC
once,TRBV3-1/TRBV3-2,TRBD2,TRBJ2-7,CASSQDALAGYEQYF,TGTGCCAGCAGCCAAGATGCGCTAGCGGGGTACGAGCAGTACTTC
few,TRBV6-6,-,TRBJ2-6,CASSRTFSTGSGANVLTF,TGTGCCAGCAGCCGAACCTTTTCGACCGGCTCTGGGGCCAACGTCCTGACTTTC
-,TRBV5-6,-,TRBJ1-3,CASSPPFSGNTIYF,TGTGCCAGCAGCCCGCCGTTCTCTGGAAACACCATATATTTT
-,TRBV7-2,-,TRBJ1-1,CASSSFTRNTEAFF,TGTGCCAGCAGCTCATTCACAAGGAACACTGAAGCTTTCTTT
once,TRBV2,-,TRBJ2-5,CASSDRRNQETQYF,TGTGCCAGCAGTGATAGGCGGAACCAAGAGACCCAGTACTTC
-,TRBV5-1,-,TRBJ2-3,CASSLAYQRITDTQYF,TGCGCCAGCAGCTTGGCATACCAGCGGATCACAGATACGCAGTATTTT
-,TRBV4-3,-,TRBJ1-3,CASSQALVAGNTIYF,TGCGCCAGCAGCCAGGCTCTGGTGGCTGGAAACACCATATATTTT
-,TRBV5-1,-,TRBJ2-5,CASSPDPQVKQETQYF,TGCGCCAGCAGCCCGGACCCACAGGTTAAGCAAGAGACCCAGTACTTC
-,TRBV3-1/TRBV3-2,-,TRBJ1-6,CASSQDYRGNSPLHF,TGTGCCAGCAGCCAAGATTATCGGGGGAATTCACCCCTCCACTTT
-,TRBV21-1,-,TRBJ2-7,CKVWDRGHLSSYEQYF,TGCAAGGTCTGGGACAGGGGGCATTTGAGCTCCTACGAGCAGTACTTC
-,TRBV6-1,-,TRBJ2-7,CASSEGDGSGYEQYF,TGTGCCAGCAGTGAAGGGGACGGGTCGGGGTACGAGCAGTACTTC
-,TRBV12-3/TRBV12-4,-,TRBJ1-2,CASSEADGDGYTF,TGTGCCAGCAGTGAGGCGGATGGCGATGGCTACACCTTC
-,TRBV28,TRBD1,TRBJ1-5,CASSLTSGTGGNQPQHF,TGTGCCAGCAGTCTAACTTCCGGGACAGGCGGCAATCAGCCCCAGCATTTT
-,TRBV11-3,-,TRBJ2-4,CASSLAIKNIQYF,TGTGCCAGCAGCTTAGCTATTAAAAACATTCAGTACTTC
-,TRBV10-3,-,TRBJ1-6,CAISVTGRDSPLHF,TGTGCCATCAGTGTAACAGGGAGAGATTCACCCCTCCACTTT
few,TRBV3-1/TRBV3-2,-,TRBJ2-3,CASSQTPPGLPDTQYF,TGTGCCAGCAGCCAAACCCCTCCGGGTTTGCCAGATACGCAGTATTTT
few,TRBV10-3,-,TRBJ2-7,CAISWERGYEQYF,TGTGCCATCAGTTGGGAGAGAGGGTACGAGCAGTACTTC
-,TRBV6-1,TRBD2,TRBJ2-1,CASSEARASGRAGEQFF,TGTGCCAGCAGTGAAGCGAGGGCTAGCGGGAGGGCTGGTGAGCAGTTCTTC
-,TRBV16,-,TRBJ1-2,CASSRHDRRGYTF,TGTGCCAGCAGCCGCCACGACAGGCGAGGCTACACCTTC
-,TRBV19,TRBD1,TRBJ1-4,CASRRDRGLPTTEKLFF,TGTGCCAGTAGAAGGGACAGGGGATTACCCACCACGGAAAAACTGTTTTTT
-,TRBV5-6,-,TRBJ1-1,CASTKGRAAYTEAFF,TGTGCCAGCACCAAAGGACGGGCGGCGTACACTGAAGCTTTCTTT
-,TRBV5-6,TRBD1,TRBJ1-5,CASSYRGSDQPQHF,TGTGCCAGCAGCTACAGGGGGTCGGATCAGCCCCAGCATTTT
-,TRBV4-3,-,TRBJ1-2,CASSPLYRTSDIYGYTF,TGCGCCAGCAGCCCACTTTACCGGACATCCGACATCTATGGCTACACCTTC
-,TRBV18,-,TRBJ2-7,CASSERGSSYEQYF,TGTGCCAGCTCAGAACGGGGGAGCTCCTACGAGCAGTACTTC
few,TRBV4-2,-,TRBJ1-2,CASSQDSENGYTF,TGTGCCAGCAGCCAAGATTCTGAGAATGGCTACACCTTC
-,TRBV6-5,-,TRBJ1-2,CASSTPAYGYTF,TGTGCCAGCAGTACCCCGGCTTATGGCTACACCTTC
-,TRBV18,-,TRBJ2-7,CASSPPGLYRDNSYEQYF,TGTGCCAGCTCACCGCCCGGATTATACCGGGACAATTCCTACGAGCAGTACTTC
once,TRBV5-6,-,TRBJ2-3,CASRHLANTDTQYF,TGTGCCAGCAGACACCTAGCGAACACAGATACGCAGTATTTT
few,TRBV2,TRBD1,TRBJ2-7,CASEQGLGSYEQYF,TGTGCCAGCGAACAGGGGCTTGGCTCCTACGAGCAGTACTTC
-,TRBV30,-,TRBJ1-3,CAWRQDSNSGNTIYF,TGTGCCTGGAGACAGGACTCTAACTCTGGAAACACCATATATTTT
-,TRBV5-1,TRBD1,TRBJ2-6,CASSLIQGAGANVLTF,TGCGCCAGCAGCTTGATACAGGGGGCTGGGGCCAACGTCCTGACTTTC
-,TRBV7-9,TRBD1,TRBJ1-4,CASSLEGTDEKLFF,TGTGCCAGCAGCTTAGAGGGGACAGATGAAAAACTGTTTTTT
-,TRBV5-1,TRBD1,TRBJ2-7,CASSLLTGVIHEQYF,TGCGCCAGCAGCTTGCTGACAGGGGTAATACACGAGCAGTACTTC
-,TRBV9,-,TRBJ1-1,CASSPVGGNTEAFF,TGTGCCAGCAGCCCCGTTGGGGGGAACACTGAAGCTTTCTTT
-,TRBV7-9,-,TRBJ1-1,CASSPPAYTGRDTEAFF,TGTGCCAGCAGCCCGCCGGCATATACAGGGAGGGACACTGAAGCTTTCTTT
-,TRBV28,TRBD1,TRBJ2-2,CASSSTGGRTGELFF,TGTGCCAGCAGTTCTACAGGGGGCAGGACCGGGGAGCTGTTTTTT
once,TRBV30,-,TRBJ2-1,CASSTEYNEQFF,TGTGCCTCCTCGACAGAGTACAATGAGCAGTTCTTC
-,TRBV6-6,-,TRBJ2-1,CASRITERGLYNEQFF,TGTGCCAGCAGAATCACAGAGCGAGGCCTCTACAATGAGCAGTTCTTC
-,TRBV29-1,TRBD1,TRBJ2-1,CSEGQGNNEQFF,TGCAGCGAGGGACAGGGTAACAATGAGCAGTTCTTC
-,TRBV9,TRBD2,TRBJ2-7,CASSLFSGMAGEQYF,TGTGCCAGCAGCCTATTTAGCGGGATGGCGGGCGAGCAGTACTTC
-,TRBV2,-,TRBJ2-2,CASREQGPGELFF,TGTGCCAGCAGGGAACAGGGTCCCGGGGAGCTGTTTTTT
-,TRBV11-2,-,TRBJ1-1,CASSSSVGMNTEAFF,TGTGCCAGCAGCTCAAGTGTGGGCATGAACACTGAAGCTTTCTTT
-,TRBV24-1,TRBD2,TRBJ2-5,CATSDRTSGDTQYF,TGTGCCACCAGTGACCGGACTAGCGGGGACACCCAGTACTTC
-,TRBV4-3,-,TRBJ2-2,CASSQDRQATTGELFF,TGCGCCAGCAGCCAAGATCGCCAGGCGACCACCGGGGAGCTGTTTTTT
-,TRBV12-2,-,TRBJ2-3,CASARRRETVADTQYF,TGTGCAAGTGCCCGACGGCGGGAGACGGTAGCAGATACGCAGTATTTT
-,TRBV11-3,-,TRBJ2-2,CASSPQYSMRGASAGELFF,TGTGCCAGCAGCCCCCAATATTCGATGCGAGGGGCTTCTGCCGGGGAGCTGTTTTTT
few,TRBV27,TRBD1,TRBJ1-1,CASRLQGFGLTEAFF,TGTGCCAGCAGGTTACAGGGGTTCGGTCTGACTGAAGCTTTCTTT
-,TRBV21-1,-,TRBJ2-3,CASSGRGRNTDTQYF,TGTGCCAGCAGCGGCCGGGGCCGAAACACAGATACGCAGTATTTT
few,TRBV3-1/TRBV3-2,TRBD2,TRBJ2-7,CASSQVSAGVHEQYF,TGTGCCAGCAGCCAAGTATCAGCGGGAGTCCACGAGCAGTACTTC
-,TRBV7-8,-,TRBJ2-1,CASQPRRELGPYNEQFF,TGTGCCAGCCAACCTCGGAGGGAGTTAGGGCCCTACAATGAGCAGTTCTTC
-,TRBV14,-,TRBJ1-2,CASSQGGYYGYTF,TGTGCCAGCAGCCAAGGGGGATACTATGGCTACACCTTC
few,TRBV18,-,TRBJ2-7,CASSSLSSYEQYF,TGTGCCAGCTCATCGCTTAGCTCCTACGAGCAGTACTTC